Shown below are 14 T cell receptor beta chains from a single sample sequenced in a study of T cells expressing NK-cell markers. TCRdb reprocessed the 5' RACE reads and keeps a single row for each CDR3 protein, giving no DNA. The ten top clones account for less than 20%, within a sample of about 120,000 distinct CDR3 sequences. Sequenced: blood T cells: a sorted CD56 or NKG2C T cell subset, CD4+ or CD8+ T cells, or bulk PBMC T cells (not recorded which). The receptor source for this set is a woman between 18 and 69 years old in good health.

The J gene is TRBJ1-1, the V gene TRBV13; TCRdb selects TRBD1, and the lack of DNA leaves this call unchecked. From germline, CDR1 is PRHDT and CDR2 FYEKMQ (reference sequence). There are 15 residues in the CDR3. The CDR3 here is CASSPRGAGYTEAFF.

V and J are TRBV9 and TRBJ2-1; the TCRdb D gene call, TRBD2, has no DNA to confirm it. The CDR3 totals 14 residues. The germline V gene has CDR1 SGDLS and CDR2 YYNGEE. The CDR3 sequence is CASTAPSEYNEQFF.

V and J are TRBV27 and TRBJ2-1; TCRdb's D call of TRBD2 is untestable without DNA. The CDR3 runs to 15 residues. CDR1 and CDR2 (germline): MNHEY, SMNVEV (reference sequence). The chain's CDR3 is CASSLVGLGYNEQFF.

The CDR3 sequence is CASSGNSYEQYF. The chain uses TRBV19 and TRBJ2-7. Germline CDR1 and CDR2: LNHDA and SQIVND (reference sequence). This CDR3 spans 12 amino acids.

This rearrangement joins TRBV12-3 or TRBV12-4 to TRBJ1-3. The CDR3 loop spans 15 amino acids. The CDR3 reads CASPPGPNPGNTIYF.

The rearrangement joins TRBV7-2 to TRBJ1-6; the TRBD1 assignment by TCRdb is unverifiable without DNA. The CDR3 spans 13 residues. Germline CDR1 SGHTA, CDR2 FQGNSA. The CDR3 protein is CASTVGTNSPLHF.

The V and J genes are TRBV7-3 and TRBJ2-6; TCRdb names TRBD2, which stays unverified in the absence of DNA. The CDR3 spans 14 residues. Per germline, CDR1 SGHTA and CDR2 FQGTGA. CDR3 loop: CASSLNRDSNVLTF.

The gene calls are TRBV7-2 and TRBJ2-5. The germline V gene encodes CDR1 SGHTA and CDR2 FQGNSA. There are 15 residues in the CDR3. The chain's CDR3 is CASSLDRVPRETQYF.

The chain employs TRBV12-3 or TRBV12-4 and TRBJ1-4; the D call from TCRdb, TRBD1, cannot be confirmed without DNA. CDR3 length equals 14 residues. This CDR3 reads CASSGTGGGEKLFF.

The chain carries TRBV15 and TRBJ2-3; TCRdb's D call of TRBD1 is untestable without DNA. Germline CDR1 and CDR2: LNHNV and YYDKDF (reference sequence). This CDR3 spans 12 amino acids. This CDR3 reads CATSGTADTQYF.

The chain is built from TRBV9 and TRBJ2-5; TCRdb gives TRBD1 as the D gene, but with no DNA this cannot be confirmed. Looked up from germline, CDR1 is SGDLS and CDR2 is YYNGEE. CDR3 length: 14 residues. The CDR3 loop reads CASSGGVDRETQYF.

The V gene is TRBV4-3, the J gene TRBJ2-3; TCRdb returns TRBD1, unconfirmable since there is no DNA. The CDR3 length is 14 residues. Germline lookup yields CDR1 LGHNA and CDR2 YSLEER. The CDR3 sequence is CASSQDGGPDTQYF.

The chain recombines TRBV20-1 with TRBJ1-5. The CDR3 runs 12 residues. Germline CDR1 and CDR2: DFQATT and SNEGSKA (reference sequence). CDR3 loop: CSASLRNQPQHF.

The chain employs TRBV20-1 and TRBJ2-1; the TCRdb D gene call, TRBD2, has no DNA to confirm it. This CDR3 is 14 amino acids long. Per germline, CDR1 DFQATT and CDR2 SNEGSKA (reference sequence). This CDR3 is CSASLAGGKNEQFF.